This passage covers 5 T cell receptor beta chains from one sample sequenced in a study of vaccination effects on CD4 cells after COVID-19. The table came from immunoSEQ multiplex PCR; TCRdb's copy has only in-frame clones and leaves some out. The sample lists around 40,000 clones, 68% occurring once. These receptors' targets are unknown. Subsequent to a culture period of nine to ten days, CD4+ T cells were isolated. The material sequenced was CD4+ T cells from PBMCs cultured without peptide, taken before COVID-19 vaccination. These receptors all stem from a human donor who received a COVID-19 vaccine.

A few counts support this clone. The rearrangement joins TRBV11-3 to TRBJ2-1; TRBD2 aligns across 9 bases. Looked up from germline, CDR1 is SGHNT and CDR2 is YENEEA. The CDR3 is 18 amino acids. The junction had 13 bases not matched to a gene; V was cut back by 0 bases and J by 7 bases. This chain's CDR3 is CASSLDQGGSGSPNEQFF. CDR3 nucleotide sequence: TGTGCCAGCAGCTTAGACCAGGGAGGTAGCGGGAGTCCTAATGAGCAGTTCTTC.

J is TRBJ1-3 and V is TRBV5-1; 8 nucleotides align to TRBD1. CDR1 SGHRS and CDR2 YFSETQ come from the germline V gene. V was clipped by 3 bases and J by 6 bases; unmatched bases: 5. The CDR3 loop spans 14 amino acids. The CDR3 nucleotides are TGCGCCAGCAGCTCCGGACAGGGTGTAAACACCATATATTTT. Encoded protein: CASSSGQGVNTIYF.

The rearrangement joins TRBV7-9 to TRBJ2-2; 11 nucleotides align to TRBD1. Per germline, CDR1 SEHNR and CDR2 FQNEAQ (reference sequence). CDR3 length: 13 amino acids. Trimming cost V 5 bases and J 15 bases; bases outside gene matches: 8. CDR3: CASSAAWDRGLFF. CDR3 DNA: TGTGCCAGCAGCGCAGCCTGGGACAGGGGGTTGTTTTTT.

V is TRBV11-2 and J is TRBJ1-1; D is ambiguous. The CDR3 sequence is 13 residues long. The V end lost 5 bases, the J end lost 1 base, and 8 bases lay between the germline ends. Germline lookup yields CDR1 SGHAT and CDR2 FQNNGV. In nucleotides, the CDR3 is TGTGCCAGCAGCCCGCAGAGGAACACTGAAGCTTTCTTT. Translating it yields CASSPQRNTEAFF.

A few counts support this clone. V usage is TRBV19 and J usage is TRBJ1-2; D gene uncertain. Germline CDR1 reads LNHDA; CDR2 reads SQIVND (reference sequence). CDR3 length equals 18 residues. Trimming removed 3 bases at V and 2 bases at J, with 22 bases between. This chain's CDR3 is CASSIGLYYSTGNYGYTF. Here the CDR3 DNA reads TGTGCCAGTAGTATTGGCCTATATTACTCGACGGGAAACTATGGCTACACCTTC.